The next 8 T cell receptor beta chains were all read from a single sample in a study of T cells in Graves' hyperthyroidism and ophthalmopathy. TCR beta CDR3 regions were amplified from RNA transcripts. A set of HTBI primers served as the primers for a first-round RT-PCR of the TCR CDR3. One entry per CDR3 protein results from TCRdb running MiXCR on the multiplex PCR reads. The sample includes hundreds of thousands of distinct CDR3 sequences, 14% of them seen just once. Sequencing was carried out using blood. The receptors here all came from a woman under 30 with Graves' hyperthyroidism.

The V call is TRBV7-9, the J call TRBJ1-5; a weak D match, TRBD1 (5 bases). V gave up 4 bases and J gave up 2 bases, with 12 bases separating them. CDR1 is SEHNR and CDR2 is FQNEAQ in the germline V gene (reference sequence). This CDR3 is 15 amino acids long. CDR3 in DNA: TGTGCCAGCAGCTCGACAGAGGAGGGCAATCAGCCCCAGCATTTT. Its translation is CASSSTEEGNQPQHF.

This clonotype was counted only a few times. The chain joins TRBV5-5 to TRBJ2-7, with 10 bases lining up with TRBD1. This CDR3 is 13 amino acids long. V shed 5 bases and J 3 bases; nucleotides not matched to a gene: 2. The germline gives CDR1 SGHKS, CDR2 YYEKEE (reference sequence). CDR3 loop: CASRRTGGYEQYF. The CDR3 nucleotides are TGTGCCAGCAGGCGGACAGGGGGCTACGAGCAGTACTTC.

This clonotype was counted ten times or more. The J gene is TRBJ2-5, the V gene TRBV11-2; 7 bases map to TRBD2. This CDR3 has 17 amino acids. In germline, CDR1 is SGHAT, CDR2 FQNNGV. Trimming at V came to 4 bases and at J to 2 bases, leaving 13 bases not matched to a gene. Here the CDR3 reads CASSSRGSGIGQETQYF. CDR3 sequence (DNA): TGTGCCAGCAGCTCTCGAGGGAGCGGGATAGGGCAAGAGACCCAGTACTTC.

This clonotype was seen only a few times. The J gene is TRBJ2-3, the V gene TRBV27; 8 nucleotides line up with TRBD2. This CDR3 comprises 16 residues. V lost 2 bases to trimming and J lost 2 bases; unmatched junction nucleotides: 6. The V gene's germline CDR1 is MNHEY and CDR2 SMNVEV (reference sequence). DNA for the CDR3: TGTGCCAGCAGTTTACTGGGACTAGGCAACACAGATACGCAGTATTTT. Translated: CASSLLGLGNTDTQYF.

J is TRBJ2-7 and V is TRBV4-2; TRBD2 agrees at 9 bases. This CDR3 has 17 amino acids. Germline CDR1 is LGHNA and CDR2 is YNFKEQ. J gave up 3 bases and V 2 bases, and 11 bases lay outside the gene matches. The CDR3 spells CASSQFGLAGSIYEQYF. CDR3 bases: TGTGCCAGCAGCCAATTCGGCCTAGCGGGATCCATCTACGAGCAGTACTTC.

In its sample, this clonotype was seen many times. The chain links TRBV28 to TRBJ2-6; TRBD1 is a possible D gene (6 bases). The germline gives CDR1 MDHEN, CDR2 SYDVKM. The CDR3 extends over 18 amino acids. Deletions cut 2 bases from V and 2 bases from J, with 16 bases between. In nucleotides, the CDR3 is TGTGCCAGCAGTTTAGTGGGACATAGATGGACTGGGGCCAACGTCCTGACTTTC. It translates to CASSLVGHRWTGANVLTF.

The chain recombines TRBV7-9 with TRBJ1-1, with 7 bases lining up with TRBD1. V was pared by 4 bases and J by 0 bases, with 5 bases of the junction left unmatched. Germline-derived CDR1 and CDR2 are SEHNR and FQNEAQ (reference sequence). The CDR3 extends over 15 amino acids. The CDR3 DNA is TGTGCCAGCAGCTGGACAGGCCACATGAACACTGAAGCTTTCTTT. This encodes CASSWTGHMNTEAFF. The whole variable domain, remainder taken from reference TRBV7-9 and TRBJ1-1, is DTGVSQNPRHKITKRGQNVTFRCDPISEHNRLYWYRQTLGQGPEFLTYFQNEAQLEKSRLLSDRFSAERPKGSFSTLEIQRTEQGDSAMYLCASSWTGHMNTEAFFGQGTRLTVV.

V and J are TRBV4-2 and TRBJ1-2, with D tentatively TRBD1 (6 bases). The V end was cut by 0 bases, the J end by 3 bases, with 11 bases between. Per germline, CDR1 LGHNA and CDR2 YNFKEQ. This CDR3 is 15 amino acids long. CDR3 region: CASSQDTQGYYGYTF. The CDR3 nucleotides are TGTGCCAGCAGCCAAGATACGCAGGGGTACTATGGCTACACCTTC.